These T cell receptor beta chains were read from a single sample in a study of shared clonotypes between healthy human individuals. Clones were sequenced by immunoSEQ multiplex PCR, and TCRdb holds only the in-frame ones, with some missing. Of roughly 550,000 clones detected, nearly 97% appear once; the ten largest clones hold less than 0.13%. Sequenced: naive CD8+ T cells sorted from blood. The receptors stem from a woman younger than 45 in good health. The conserved cysteine and the conserved F or W are not part of the CDR3 here.

V gene | CDR3 protein
TRBV2 | ASSVAGTVLYEQY
TRBV19 | ASSPTSSHGYEQY
TRBV13 | ASSLVLQGTHEQY
TRBV29-1 | SVEGGTKGYEQY
TRBV5-4 | ASSLGGQLEF
TRBV4-1 | ASSQGTFSNQPQH
TRBV30 | AWRETGLTYEQY
TRBV11-1 | ASSGLKDTQY
TRBV6-5 | ASSVGQDYEQY
TRBV2 | ASSNGHWGDEQF
TRBV27 | ASSLQGAMTEAF
TRBV7-9 | ASSHKDRGIYEQY
TRBV5-6 | ASSLWGAYEQY
TRBV19 | ASNGNGSQSYEQY
TRBV9 | ASSVHIGEQY
TRBV19 | ASSIVLAGLYEQY
TRBV29-1 | SVEAPDSYEQY
TRBV29-1 | SVETRDTSLRTDTQY
TRBV27 | ASSPQGLSYEQY
TRBV4-1 | ASSQPGGQRYEQY
TRBV21-1 | ASSKHGTPSYEQY
TRBV5-1 | ASSADREEQPQH
TRBV19 | ASSKSADYEQY
TRBV9 | ASSVGRGYDEQY
TRBV28 | ASSFFGTRREKLF
TRBV7-9 | ASSLARSEAF
TRBV27 | ASKTGTGFNEQF
TRBV2 | ASSPVEGHGPDNYT
TRBV5-6 | ASSFGGETQY
TRBV30 | AWSRNSNPDTQY
TRBV25-1 | ASWGESGNTIY
TRBV30 | AWSDLSHRNEQF
TRBV10-3 | AISEMAGTSSYNEQF
TRBV27 | ASSPSRVRDYEQY
TRBV19 | ASTPSVGDRENQPQH
TRBV2 | AGRGDLNTEAF